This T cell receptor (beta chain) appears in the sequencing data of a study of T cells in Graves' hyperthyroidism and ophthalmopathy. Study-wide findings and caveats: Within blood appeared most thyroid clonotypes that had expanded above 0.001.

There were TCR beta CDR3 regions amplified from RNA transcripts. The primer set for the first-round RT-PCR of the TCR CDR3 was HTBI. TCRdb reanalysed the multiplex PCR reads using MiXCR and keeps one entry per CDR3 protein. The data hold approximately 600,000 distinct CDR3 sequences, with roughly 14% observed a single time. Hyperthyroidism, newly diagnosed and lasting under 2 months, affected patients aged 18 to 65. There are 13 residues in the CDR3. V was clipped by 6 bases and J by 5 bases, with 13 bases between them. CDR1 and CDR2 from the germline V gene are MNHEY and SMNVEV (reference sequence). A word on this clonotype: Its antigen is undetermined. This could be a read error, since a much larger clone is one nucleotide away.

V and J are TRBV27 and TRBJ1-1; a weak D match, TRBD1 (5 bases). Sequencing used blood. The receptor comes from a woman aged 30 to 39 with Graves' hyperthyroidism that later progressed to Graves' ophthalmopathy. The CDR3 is CASSWGGETEAFF. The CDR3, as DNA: TGTGCCAGCAGCTGGGGAGGGGAGACTGAAGCTTTCTTT.